Following are 22 T cell receptor beta chains from one sample sequenced in a study of T cell repertoires in cytomegalovirus infection. TCRdb recomputed calls from the reads with MiXCR, one row per CDR3 protein. The sample has nearly 450,000 distinct CDR3 sequences; approximately 31% are singletons. The source material was PBMCs. Source of these receptors: a human donor in good health (CMV status not recorded). Some clones in this sample may be carry-over from other donors' samples.

As regards this clonotype: Compared with germline, one end of the junction differs, possibly owing to a read error. The chain is built from TRBV7-2 and TRBJ1-5; D gene unclear. The germline CDR1 and CDR2 sequences are SGHTA and FQGNSA. The CDR3 runs 15 residues. This chain's CDR3 is CASNLVPNSNQPQHF. Written as DNA, the CDR3 is TGTGCCAGCAACTTAGTTCCAAATAGCAATCAGCCCCAGCATTTT. Supplemented by reference TRBV7-2 and TRBJ1-5, the full variable domain reads GAGVSQSPSNKVTEKGKDVELRCDPISGHTALYWYRQSLGQGLEFLIYFQGNSAPDKSGLPSDRFSAERTGGSVSTLTIQRTQQEDSAVYLCASNLVPNSNQPQHFGDGTRLSIL.

This clonotype was observed a handful of times. The chain is built from TRBV7-2 and TRBJ1-6, with 8 bases matching TRBD1. Germline CDR1 reads SGHTA; CDR2 reads FQGNSA. V shed 5 bases and J 7 bases; nucleotides not matched to a gene: 10. CDR3 length: 16 amino acids. The CDR3 region is CASSVDGTGVNSPLHF. The CDR3 nucleotides are TGTGCCAGCAGCGTCGACGGGACAGGAGTAAATTCACCCCTCCACTTT.

This clonotype was seen ten or more times. This chain joins TRBV7-2 and TRBJ2-3; the D gene is possibly TRBD1 (5 bases). V was shortened by 5 bases and J by 4 bases, with 13 bases between the two germline ends. Germline V CDR1 and CDR2: SGHTA, FQGNSA. CDR3 length: 14 residues. The CDR3 loop is CASSQGTGPDTQYF. CDR3 DNA: TGTGCCAGCAGCCAAGGCACAGGACCAGATACGCAGTATTTT.

In this sample, this clonotype turned up a few times. The chain employs TRBV6-1 and TRBJ1-5; weak D call: TRBD1 (5 bases). The CDR3 covers 17 residues. CDR1 and CDR2 from the germline V gene are MNHNS and SASEGT. The V and J ends lost 7 bases and 1 base respectively, with 20 bases between them. The CDR3 DNA reads TGTGCCAGCACCTCGGCCGTGAAGTGGGGCAGCAATCAGCCCCAGCATTTT. It translates to CASTSAVKWGSNQPQHF.

This clonotype was counted ten times or more. The rearrangement links TRBV7-6 to TRBJ2-1, with 7 bases matching TRBD2. The CDR3 is 15 amino acids. The ends lost 4 bases at V and 4 bases at J; junction bases unmatched: 7. Looked up from germline, CDR1 is SGHVS and CDR2 is FNYEAQ. CDR3 residues: CASSYRGDLYNEQFF. DNA of the CDR3: TGTGCCAGCAGCTACCGGGGGGACCTATACAATGAGCAGTTCTTC.

The chain has TRBV5-1 and TRBJ1-2; D is perhaps TRBD1 (6 bases). Trimming shortened V by 0 bases and J by 6 bases, and 15 bases separated the two germline ends. This CDR3 has 15 residues. CDR1 and CDR2 (germline): SGHRS, YFSETQ. The CDR3 region is CASSLDRPGADGYTF. CDR3 nucleotides: TGCGCCAGCAGCTTGGACCGTCCGGGGGCGGATGGCTACACCTTC.

In its sample, this clonotype was seen once. V and J are TRBV29-1 and TRBJ2-7, with D possibly being TRBD2 (7 bases). CDR1 and CDR2 (germline): SQVTM, ANQGSEA. V lost 5 bases and J lost 2, with 16 bases in between. This CDR3 comprises 14 residues. The CDR3 DNA sequence: TGCAGCGTTTATGTGGGGGGGGCTCCCTACGAGCAGTACTTC. Its protein product is CSVYVGGAPYEQYF.

The chain couples TRBV28 to TRBJ2-2, with D perhaps TRBD2 (6 bases). Per the germline V gene, CDR1 is MDHEN and CDR2 is SYDVKM. CDR3 length: 15 amino acids. V lost 3 bases and J 6 bases, leaving 14 bases between the germline ends. This chain's CDR3 is CASSFWASVAGELFF. CDR3 DNA sequence: TGTGCCAGCAGTTTCTGGGCTAGCGTTGCCGGGGAGCTGTTTTTT.

The CDR3 loop is CASSFEKGDRAPKETQYF. The DNA for the CDR3 is TGTGCCAGCAGCTTTGAAAAGGGGGACAGAGCCCCTAAAGAGACCCAGTACTTC. This rearrangement joins TRBV7-9 to TRBJ2-5; 7 bases agree with TRBD1. Germline lookup yields CDR1 SEHNR and CDR2 FQNEAQ (reference sequence). This CDR3 spans 18 amino acids. The V and J ends lost 3 bases and 3 bases, in that order; junction bases with no gene match: 16.

This clonotype was observed a handful of times. V usage is TRBV25-1 and J usage is TRBJ2-5; 10 nucleotides align to TRBD2. The germline CDR1 and CDR2 sequences are MGHDK and SYGVNS. J was trimmed by 1 base and V by 2 bases; bases with no gene match: 13. This CDR3 contains 19 residues. This chain's CDR3 is CASSEIQVAGGSPQETQYF. The CDR3, as DNA: TGTGCCAGCAGTGAAATTCAAGTAGCGGGGGGCTCTCCCCAAGAGACCCAGTACTTC.

On this clonotype: The CDR3 ends on some other residue instead of the conserved phenylalanine or tryptophan, so this is likely a read error. The chain is built from TRBV7-9 and TRBJ2-3; D unclear. V lost 3 bases, J lost 0 bases, and 13 bases lay in between. Per the germline V gene, CDR1 is SEHNR and CDR2 is FQNEAQ (reference sequence). This CDR3 region has 16 residues. The CDR3 is CASSFLRQRSTDTQYL. CDR3 in DNA: TGTGCCAGCAGCTTTTTAAGACAACGGAGCACAGATACGCAGTATTTG.

The V and J genes are TRBV4-1 and TRBJ2-3; TRBD2 matches at 16 bases. With V trimmed by 0 bases and J by 4 bases, 7 bases remained unmatched. The CDR3 runs to 19 residues. Per the germline V gene, CDR1 is MGHRA and CDR2 is YSYEKL. Here the CDR3 reads CASSQDWGLAGGPADTQYF. CDR3 in DNA: TGCGCCAGCAGCCAAGATTGGGGACTAGCGGGGGGGCCGGCAGATACGCAGTATTTT.

This clonotype showed up just a few times. The V call is TRBV6-6, the J call TRBJ2-2; D not certain. The germline gives CDR1 MNHNY, CDR2 SVGAGI (reference sequence). The V gene lost 6 bases and the J gene lost 0 bases, with 11 bases spanning the gap. The CDR3 consists of 15 residues. CDR3: CASRDDTPNTGELFF. CDR3 in DNA: TGTGCCAGCAGGGACGACACCCCGAACACCGGGGAGCTGTTTTTT.

V and J are TRBV18 and TRBJ2-3; TRBD2 agrees at 7 bases. Germline loops: CDR1 KGHSH, CDR2 LQKENI. V trimming: 3 bases; J trimming: 2 bases; junction bases outside the gene matches: 8. CDR3 size: 16 residues. The CDR3 loop is CASSPTSTPYTDTQYF. The CDR3 nucleotides read TGTGCCAGCTCACCGACTAGCACTCCATACACAGATACGCAGTATTTT.

This clonotype was seen many times. V gene TRBV7-2 combines with J gene TRBJ1-5; the D is unclear. CDR3 length: 14 residues. V lost 5 bases and J lost 2, with 10 bases in between. Germline V gene data show CDR1 as SGHTA and CDR2 as FQGNSA. CDR3 region: CASSPARGNQPQHF. CDR3 DNA: TGTGCCAGCAGCCCGGCCCGGGGCAATCAGCCCCAGCATTTT.

The chain joins TRBV7-3 to TRBJ2-7; D remains unclear. The CDR3 covers 13 residues. V lost 9 bases to trimming and J lost 5 bases, with 17 bases between them. The V gene's germline CDR1 is SGHTA and CDR2 FQGTGA. The CDR3 loop reads CAREILGTDEQYF. The CDR3 nucleotides read TGTGCCAGGGAGATTCTCGGAACGGACGAGCAGTACTTC. The full variable domain, completed using reference TRBV7-3 and TRBJ2-7, is GAGVSQTPSNKVTEKGKYVELRCDPISGHTALYWYRQSLGQGPEFLIYFQGTGAADDSGLPNDRFFAVRPEGSVSTLKIQRTERGDSAVYLCAREILGTDEQYFGPGTRLTVT.

This chain links TRBV28 with TRBJ1-5, with D hard to call. The CDR3 totals 15 residues. The ends were cut back, 3 bases at V and 5 bases at J, with 14 bases in the middle. Per the germline V gene, CDR1 is MDHEN and CDR2 is SYDVKM. This CDR3 is CASSLSQVGHQPQHF. DNA for the CDR3: TGTGCCAGCAGTTTGTCGCAGGTGGGCCATCAGCCCCAGCATTTT.

This clonotype turned up a few times. The rearrangement uses TRBV6-6 and TRBJ1-2, with D tentatively TRBD1 (6 bases). Deletions cut 7 bases from V and 8 bases from J, with 20 bases between. Germline V gene sequence: CDR1 MNHNY, CDR2 SVGAGI (reference sequence). The CDR3 runs 14 residues. As DNA, the CDR3 is TGTGCCAGCACTCAAGCCCAGGGGAAGGTCGGCTACACCTTC. Encoded protein: CASTQAQGKVGYTF.

This clonotype has more than one count but fewer than ten. The chain couples TRBV7-9 to TRBJ2-1; tentatively, D is TRBD1 or TRBD2 (5 bases each). The CDR3 runs 14 residues. Germline V CDR1 and CDR2: SEHNR, FQNEAQ (reference sequence). V lost 5 bases, J lost 9 bases, and 17 bases lay in between. Written as DNA, the CDR3 is TGTGCCAGCAGCCACGGCCCCCTCGGGGCTGAGCAGTTCTTC. This gives the protein CASSHGPLGAEQFF.

This clonotype has a count of ten or more. The chain has TRBV28 and TRBJ1-5, with 9 bases aligning to TRBD1. Germline CDR1 is MDHEN and CDR2 is SYDVKM. With 2 bases clipped from V and 5 bases from J, the junction kept 4 bases outside the gene matches. The CDR3 is made up of 15 amino acids. The CDR3 sequence is CASSLARTGDQPQHF. CDR3 DNA: TGTGCCAGCAGTTTAGCCCGGACAGGGGATCAGCCCCAGCATTTT.

There are a few counts of this clonotype. This chain joins TRBV4-3 and TRBJ2-7; TRBD2 aligns across 10 bases. CDR1 LGHNA and CDR2 YSLEER come from the germline V gene. V dropped 3 bases and J dropped 2; count of bases not matched to a gene: 4. The CDR3 loop spans 15 amino acids. The chain's CDR3 is CASSHLTSGAYEQYF. The CDR3 coding sequence is TGCGCCAGCAGCCACCTCACTAGCGGGGCCTACGAGCAGTACTTC.

This clonotype was detected a few times. The chain has TRBV12-3 or TRBV12-4 and TRBJ2-2, with unresolved D. V was trimmed by 5 bases and J by 8 bases, leaving 9 bases between them. The CDR3 has 12 residues. CDR3 sequence reads: CASSLGWGELFF. CDR3 sequence (DNA): TGTGCCAGCAGTCTAGGGTGGGGGGAGCTGTTTTTT.